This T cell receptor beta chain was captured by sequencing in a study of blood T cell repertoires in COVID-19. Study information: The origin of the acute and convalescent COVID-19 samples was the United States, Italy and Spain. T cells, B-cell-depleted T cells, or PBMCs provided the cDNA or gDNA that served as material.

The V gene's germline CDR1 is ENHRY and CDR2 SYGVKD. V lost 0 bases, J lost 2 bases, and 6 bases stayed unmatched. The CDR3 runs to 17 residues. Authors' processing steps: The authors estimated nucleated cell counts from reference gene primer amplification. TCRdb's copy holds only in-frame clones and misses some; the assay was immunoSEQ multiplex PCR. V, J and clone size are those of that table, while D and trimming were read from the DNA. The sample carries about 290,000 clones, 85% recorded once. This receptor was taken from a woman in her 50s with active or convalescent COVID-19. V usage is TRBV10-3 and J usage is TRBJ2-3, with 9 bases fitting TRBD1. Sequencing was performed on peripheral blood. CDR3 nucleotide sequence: TGTGCCATCAGTGAGTCTGGACAGGGGACACCCACAGATACGCAGTATTTT. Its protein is CAISESGQGTPTDTQYF.